This is a list of T cell receptor beta chains from one sample in a study of human T cells and chemical hapten exposure. Each CDR3 protein is one row after TCRdb ran MiXCR on the RACE reads. The sample has some 77,000 distinct CDR3 sequences; 10% are singletons. The starting material was whole blood, obtained in connection with sensitization to the hapten diphenylcyclopropenone (DPC). The receptor set was obtained from a woman in her forties or fifties with alopecia areata. Some clones in this sample may be carry-over from other donors' samples. The CDR3 runs from the conserved cysteine through the conserved F or W. D genes are given only for firm matches. Clone size is not always given. Where it is, it says once, few, many or a class for expanded clones.

clone_size | j_call | v_call | d_call | cdr3_aa | cdr3_nt
. | TRBJ2-3 | TRBV29-1 | . | CSVEDARFDTQYF | TGCAGCGTTGAAGACGCCCGCTTCGATACGCAGTATTTT
few | TRBJ2-3 | TRBV20-1 | TRBD2 | CSARGLAGTDTQYF | TGCAGTGCTAGGGGACTAGCGGGCACAGATACGCAGTATTTT
. | TRBJ2-1 | TRBV5-1 | TRBD2 | CASSSTTSSGISTYNEQFF | TGCGCCAGCAGCTCCACCACTTCCAGCGGGATATCCACTTACAATGAGCAGTTCTTC
few | TRBJ2-1 | TRBV6-2/TRBV6-3 | TRBD2 | CASSSGLAGVGEQFF | TGTGCCAGCAGTTCGGGACTAGCGGGAGTAGGGGAGCAGTTCTTC
few | TRBJ2-7 | TRBV5-1 | . | CASSLGGSWDEQYF | TGCGCCAGCAGCTTGGGCGGAAGTTGGGACGAGCAGTACTTC
many | TRBJ2-3 | TRBV5-4 | . | CASSPPAGGPDTQYF | TGTGCCAGCAGCCCCCCGGCCGGGGGGCCAGATACGCAGTATTTT
. | TRBJ2-7 | TRBV6-6 | TRBD1 | CASSTSGTEIF | TGTGCCAGCAGTACCTCCGGGACAGAGATCTTC
many | TRBJ2-3 | TRBV6-1 | TRBD2 | CASTAGGSTDTQYF | TGTGCCAGCACCGCGGGAGGAAGCACAGATACGCAGTATTTT
few | TRBJ2-2 | TRBV7-3 | . | CASSLAGPGELFF | TGTGCCAGCAGCTTAGCCGGGCCCGGGGAGCTGTTTTTT
. | TRBJ2-2 | TRBV29-1 | . | CSVDGRRAGELFF | TGCAGCGTTGACGGGAGAAGGGCCGGGGAGCTGTTTTTT
few | TRBJ2-2 | TRBV24-1 | . | CAARTNTGELFF | TGTGCCGCTAGAACTAACACCGGGGAGCTGTTTTTT